The entry that follows covers one T cell receptor (beta chain) sequence. Measured with immunoSEQ multiplex PCR; TCRdb has only the in-frame clones, and not every one. The sample lists some 300,000 clones; around 90% were seen once. These data come from a study of blood T cell repertoires in COVID-19. Trimming took 0 bases from V and 2 from J; bases not matched to a gene: 3. The germline V gene has CDR1 SGHKS and CDR2 YYEKEE (reference sequence). The CDR3 sequence is 16 residues long. Source material: peripheral blood. The genes are TRBV5-5 and TRBJ1-2; TRBD1 matches at 11 bases. The receptor comes from a woman aged 40 to 50 with COVID-19, enrolled during active disease. This CDR3 is CASSLVGQGANYGYTF. The CDR3 nucleotides read TGTGCCAGCAGCTTGGTAGGACAGGGGGCGAACTATGGCTACACCTTC.